This T cell receptor beta chain was sequenced in a study of blood T cell repertoires in COVID-19. Overall study context: Specimens from acute and convalescent COVID-19 originated in the United States, Italy and Spain.

Trimming pared 5 bases from V and 6 bases from J, leaving 17 bases between. The CDR3 contains 15 residues. CDR1 is SGHAT and CDR2 is FQNNGV in the germline V gene. Original data processing: Estimation of nucleated cell counts relied on the amplification of reference gene primers. Method: immunoSEQ multiplex PCR; TCRdb's copy keeps in-frame clones and lacks some. Clone size and the V and J calls come from that table; the DNA yielded D and trimming. The sample yields 75,000 to 100,000 clones, roughly 90% seen once. Material for sequencing was peripheral blood. This clonotype was sampled from a man older than 75 with acute or convalescent COVID-19. The V gene is TRBV11-2, the J gene TRBJ2-1; maybe TRBD1 (6 bases). The CDR3 sequence: CASSPIQGLGNEQFF. The CDR3 nucleotides are TGTGCCAGCAGCCCCATCCAGGGGCTGGGCAATGAGCAGTTCTTC.